The clone carrying this T cell receptor beta chain was detected ten times or more. This record comes from a study of Graves' ophthalmopathy and Graves' hyperthyroidism. TCR beta CDR3 regions were amplified from RNA transcripts. The first round was an RT-PCR with HTBI primers, and the second round was a multiplex PCR. One entry per CDR3 protein results from TCRdb running MiXCR on the multiplex PCR reads. The table records under 800,000 distinct CDR3 sequences, about 20% of them present only once. In germline, CDR1 is MRHNA, CDR2 SNTAGT. The CDR3 consists of 16 residues. After removal of 0 bases from V and 6 bases from J, the junction contained 8 bases not matched to a gene. An approximately 9.4 ml volume of fresh peripheral blood provided the PBMCs.

The chain combines TRBV6-4 with TRBJ2-7, with 10 bases aligning to TRBD1. The sequence was collected from a woman younger than 35 with stable Graves' hyperthyroidism. Some clones in this sample may be carry-over from other donors' samples. Material: peripheral blood. Here the CDR3 DNA reads TGTGCCAGCAGTGACTCCAGCGGGACAGGGGTTTTCGAGCAGTACTTC. Translation: CASSDSSGTGVFEQYF.